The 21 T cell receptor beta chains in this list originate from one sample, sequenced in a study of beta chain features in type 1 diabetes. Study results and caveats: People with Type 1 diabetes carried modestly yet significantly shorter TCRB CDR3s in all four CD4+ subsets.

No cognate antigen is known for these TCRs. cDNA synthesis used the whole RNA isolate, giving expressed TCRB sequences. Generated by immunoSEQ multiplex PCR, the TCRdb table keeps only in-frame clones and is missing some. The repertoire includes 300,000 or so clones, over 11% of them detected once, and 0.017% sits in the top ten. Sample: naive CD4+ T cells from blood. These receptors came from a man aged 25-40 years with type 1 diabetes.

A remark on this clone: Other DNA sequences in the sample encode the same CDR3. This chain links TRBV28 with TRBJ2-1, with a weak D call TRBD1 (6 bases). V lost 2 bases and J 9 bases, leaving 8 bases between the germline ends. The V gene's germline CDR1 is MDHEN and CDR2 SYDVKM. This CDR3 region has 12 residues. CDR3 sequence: CASSLLGGEQFF. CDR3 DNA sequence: TGTGCCAGCAGTTTACTAGGGGGTGAGCAGTTCTTC.

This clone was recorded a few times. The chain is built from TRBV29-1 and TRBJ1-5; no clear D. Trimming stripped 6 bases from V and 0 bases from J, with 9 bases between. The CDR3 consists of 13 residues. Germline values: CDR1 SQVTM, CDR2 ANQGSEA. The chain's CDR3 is CSVQVNSNQPQHF. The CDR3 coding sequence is TGCAGCGTCCAGGTTAATAGCAATCAGCCCCAGCATTTT.

The CDR3: CASSLGGAQYEQYF. The DNA of the CDR3 is TGTGCCAGCAGTTTGGGCGGGGCCCAGTACGAGCAGTACTTC. The chain combines TRBV28 with TRBJ2-7, with a weak D call TRBD2 (6 bases). Germline V gene lookup returns CDR1 MDHEN and CDR2 SYDVKM. V lost 3 bases and J 4 bases, leaving 13 bases between the germline ends. This CDR3 contains 14 residues.

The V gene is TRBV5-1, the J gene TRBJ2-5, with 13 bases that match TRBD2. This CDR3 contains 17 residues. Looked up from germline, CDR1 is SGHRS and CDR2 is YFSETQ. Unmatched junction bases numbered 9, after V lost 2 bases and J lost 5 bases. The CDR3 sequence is CASSFGLAGALRETQYF. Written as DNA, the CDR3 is TGCGCCAGCAGCTTCGGACTAGCGGGAGCTCTAAGGGAGACCCAGTACTTC.

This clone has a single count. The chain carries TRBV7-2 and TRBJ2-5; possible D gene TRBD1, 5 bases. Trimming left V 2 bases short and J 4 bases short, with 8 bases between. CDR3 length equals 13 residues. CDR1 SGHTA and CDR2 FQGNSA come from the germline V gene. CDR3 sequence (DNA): TGTGCCAGCAGCTTAAGGGGCGCAGAGACCCAGTACTTC. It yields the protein CASSLRGAETQYF.

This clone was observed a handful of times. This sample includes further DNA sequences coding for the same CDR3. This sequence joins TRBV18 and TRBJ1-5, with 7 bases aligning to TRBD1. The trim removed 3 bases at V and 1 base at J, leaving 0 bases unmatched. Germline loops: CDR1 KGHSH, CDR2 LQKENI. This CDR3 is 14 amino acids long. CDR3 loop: CASSPGQSNQPQHF. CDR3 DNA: TGTGCCAGCTCACCGGGACAGAGCAATCAGCCCCAGCATTTT. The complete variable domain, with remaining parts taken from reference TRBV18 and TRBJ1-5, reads NAGVMQNPRHLVRRRGQEARLRCSPMKGHSHVYWYRQLPEEGLKFMVYLQKENIIDESGMPKERFSAEFPKEGPSILRIQQVVRGDSAAYFCASSPGQSNQPQHFGDGTRLSIL.

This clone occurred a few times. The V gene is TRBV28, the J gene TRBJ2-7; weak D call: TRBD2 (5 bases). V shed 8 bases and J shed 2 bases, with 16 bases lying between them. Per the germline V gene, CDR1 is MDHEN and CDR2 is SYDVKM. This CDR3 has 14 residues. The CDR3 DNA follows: TGTGCCAGCCGGGAATCAATGGGGACCTACGAGCAGTACTTC. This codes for CASRESMGTYEQYF. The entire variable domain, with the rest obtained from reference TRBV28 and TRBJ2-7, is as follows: DVKVTQSSRYLVKRTGEKVFLECVQDMDHENMFWYRQDPGLGLRLIYFSYDVKMKEKGDIPEGYSVSREKKERFSLILESASTNQTSMYLCASRESMGTYEQYFGPGTRLTVT.

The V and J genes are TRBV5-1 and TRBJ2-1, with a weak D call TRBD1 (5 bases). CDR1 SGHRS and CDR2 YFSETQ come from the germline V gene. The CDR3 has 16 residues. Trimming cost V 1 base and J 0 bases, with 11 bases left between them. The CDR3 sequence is CASSLLGASSYNEQFF. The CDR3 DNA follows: TGCGCCAGCAGCTTGCTAGGGGCGAGCTCCTACAATGAGCAGTTCTTC.

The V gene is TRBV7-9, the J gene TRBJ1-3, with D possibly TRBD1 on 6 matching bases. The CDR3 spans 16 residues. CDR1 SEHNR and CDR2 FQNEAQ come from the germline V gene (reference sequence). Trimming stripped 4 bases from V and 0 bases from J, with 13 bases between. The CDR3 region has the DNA TGTGCCAGCAGCTCCCAGGGGACCATCTCTGGAAACACCATATATTTT. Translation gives CASSSQGTISGNTIYF.

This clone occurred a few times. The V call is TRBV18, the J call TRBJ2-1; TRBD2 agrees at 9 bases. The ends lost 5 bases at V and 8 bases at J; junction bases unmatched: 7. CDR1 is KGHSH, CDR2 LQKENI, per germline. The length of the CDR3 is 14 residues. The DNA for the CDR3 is TGTGCCAGCTCATTAAGCGGGAGGACCGATGAGCAGTTCTTC. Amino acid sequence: CASSLSGRTDEQFF.

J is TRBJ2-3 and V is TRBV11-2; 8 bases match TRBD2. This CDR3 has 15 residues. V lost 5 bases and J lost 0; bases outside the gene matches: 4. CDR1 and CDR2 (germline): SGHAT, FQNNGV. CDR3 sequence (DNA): TGTGCCAGCAGCGAAGCGGGGGCTAGCACAGATACGCAGTATTTT. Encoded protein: CASSEAGASTDTQYF. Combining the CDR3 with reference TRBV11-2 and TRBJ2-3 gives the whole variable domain EAGVAQSPRYKIIEKRQSVAFWCNPISGHATLYWYQQILGQGPKLLIQFQNNGVVDDSQLPKDRFSAERLKGVDSTLKIQPAKLEDSAVYLCASSEAGASTDTQYFGPGTRLTVL.

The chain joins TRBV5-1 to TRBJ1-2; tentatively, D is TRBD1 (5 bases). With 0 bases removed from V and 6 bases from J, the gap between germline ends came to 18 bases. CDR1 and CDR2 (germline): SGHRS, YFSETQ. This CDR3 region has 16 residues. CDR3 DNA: TGCGCCAGCAGCTTGGAGGTAGGGTGGACATCGGATGGCTACACCTTC. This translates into CASSLEVGWTSDGYTF.

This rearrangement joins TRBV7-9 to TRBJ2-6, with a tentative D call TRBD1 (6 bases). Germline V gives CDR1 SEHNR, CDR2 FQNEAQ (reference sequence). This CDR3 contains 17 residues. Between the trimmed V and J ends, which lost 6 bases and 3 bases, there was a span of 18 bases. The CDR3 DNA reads TGTGCCAGCAGGGGGATACAGGGTGAAGATGGGGCCAACGTCCTGACTTTC. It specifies CASRGIQGEDGANVLTF.

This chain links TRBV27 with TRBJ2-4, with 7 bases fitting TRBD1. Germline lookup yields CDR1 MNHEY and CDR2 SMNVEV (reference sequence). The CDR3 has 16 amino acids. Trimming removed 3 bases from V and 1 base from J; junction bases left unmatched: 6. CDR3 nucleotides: TGTGCCAGCAGTTTTCGAGGGGGCGCCGCCAAAAACATTCAGTACTTC. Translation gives CASSFRGGAAKNIQYF.

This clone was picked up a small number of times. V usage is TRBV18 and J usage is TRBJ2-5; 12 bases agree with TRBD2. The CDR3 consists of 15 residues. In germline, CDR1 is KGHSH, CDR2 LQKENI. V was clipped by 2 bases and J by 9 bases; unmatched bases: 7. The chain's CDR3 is CASSPLETSGSAQYF. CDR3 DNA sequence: TGTGCCAGCTCACCATTAGAGACTAGCGGGAGTGCCCAGTACTTC.

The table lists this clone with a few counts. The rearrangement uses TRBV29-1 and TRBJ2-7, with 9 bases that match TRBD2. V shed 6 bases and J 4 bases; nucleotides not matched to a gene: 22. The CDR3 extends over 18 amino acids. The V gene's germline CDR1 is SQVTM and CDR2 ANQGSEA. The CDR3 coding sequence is TGCAGCGTGGGGACCGGGACTAGCCTATACACCCAAAAGTACGAGCAGTACTTC. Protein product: CSVGTGTSLYTQKYEQYF.

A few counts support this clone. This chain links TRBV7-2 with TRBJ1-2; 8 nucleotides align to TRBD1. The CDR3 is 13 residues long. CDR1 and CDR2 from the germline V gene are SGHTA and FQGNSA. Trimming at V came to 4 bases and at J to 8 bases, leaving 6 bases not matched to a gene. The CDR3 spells CASSSDRGSGYTF. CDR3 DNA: TGTGCCAGCAGCTCAGACAGGGGTAGCGGCTACACCTTC.

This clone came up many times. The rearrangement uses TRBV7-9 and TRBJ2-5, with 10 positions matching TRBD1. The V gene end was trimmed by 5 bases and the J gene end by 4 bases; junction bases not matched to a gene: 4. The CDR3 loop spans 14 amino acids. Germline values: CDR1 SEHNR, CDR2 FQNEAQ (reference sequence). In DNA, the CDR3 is TGTGCCAGCAGCCGAGGACAGGGGGGAGAGACCCAGTACTTC. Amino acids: CASSRGQGGETQYF.

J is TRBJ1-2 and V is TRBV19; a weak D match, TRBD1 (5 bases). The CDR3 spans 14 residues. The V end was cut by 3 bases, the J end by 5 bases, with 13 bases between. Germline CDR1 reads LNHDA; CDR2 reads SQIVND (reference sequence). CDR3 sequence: CASSITAGPYGYTF. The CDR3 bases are TGTGCCAGTAGTATCACGGCAGGGCCTTATGGCTACACCTTC. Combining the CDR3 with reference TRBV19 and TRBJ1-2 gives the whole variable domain DGGITQSPKYLFRKEGQNVTLSCEQNLNHDAMYWYRQDPGQGLRLIYYSQIVNDFQKGDIAEGYSVSREKKESFPLTVTSAQKNPTAFYLCASSITAGPYGYTFGSGTRLTVV.

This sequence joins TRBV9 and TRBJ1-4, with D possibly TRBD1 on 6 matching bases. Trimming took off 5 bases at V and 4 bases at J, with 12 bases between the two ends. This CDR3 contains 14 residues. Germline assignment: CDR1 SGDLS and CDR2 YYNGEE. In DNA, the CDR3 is TGTGCCAGCAGTCAGGACAGCTATAATGAAAAACTGTTTTTT. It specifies CASSQDSYNEKLFF.

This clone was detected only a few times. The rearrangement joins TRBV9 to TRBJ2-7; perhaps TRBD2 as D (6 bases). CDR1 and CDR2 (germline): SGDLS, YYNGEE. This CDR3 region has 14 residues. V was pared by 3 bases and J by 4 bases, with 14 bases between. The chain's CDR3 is CASSEGTLGYEQYF. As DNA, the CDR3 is TGTGCCAGCAGCGAAGGGACTTTGGGGTACGAGCAGTACTTC.